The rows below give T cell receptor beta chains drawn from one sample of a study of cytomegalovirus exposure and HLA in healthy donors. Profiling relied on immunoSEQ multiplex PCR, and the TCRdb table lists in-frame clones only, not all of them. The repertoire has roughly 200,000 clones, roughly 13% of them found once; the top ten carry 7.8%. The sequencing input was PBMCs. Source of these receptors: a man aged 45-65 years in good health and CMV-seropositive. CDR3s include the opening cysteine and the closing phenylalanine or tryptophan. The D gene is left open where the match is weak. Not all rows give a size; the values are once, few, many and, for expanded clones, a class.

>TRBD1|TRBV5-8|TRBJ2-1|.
CASTWDRGARNEQFF
TGTGCCAGCACCTGGGACAGGGGGGCTAGGAATGAGCAGTTCTTC
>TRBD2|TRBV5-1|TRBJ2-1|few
CASSPTTGLAIEQFF
TGCGCCAGCAGCCCTACCACGGGACTAGCTATTGAGCAGTTCTTC
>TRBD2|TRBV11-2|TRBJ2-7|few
CASSLEAGRGEQYF
TGTGCCAGCAGCTTAGAAGCAGGGAGGGGCGAGCAGTACTTC
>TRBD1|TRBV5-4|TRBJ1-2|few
CASSFEDRGSLGYTF
TGTGCCAGCAGCTTCGAGGACAGGGGCTCTCTTGGCTACACCTTC
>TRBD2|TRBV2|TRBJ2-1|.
CASGTSIDEQFF
TGTGCCAGCGGGACTAGCATTGATGAGCAGTTCTTC
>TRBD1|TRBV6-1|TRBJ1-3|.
CASSASRTGDSGNTIYF
TGTGCCAGCAGTGCAAGTCGGACAGGCGACTCTGGAAACACCATATATTTT
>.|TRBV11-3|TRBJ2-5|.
CASSRRSGYVETQYF
TGTGCCAGCAGCCGGAGATCGGGGTACGTGGAGACCCAGTACTTC
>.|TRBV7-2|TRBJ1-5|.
CASSLAGGGNQPQHF
TGTGCCAGCAGCTTAGCAGGCGGCGGCAATCAGCCCCAGCATTTT
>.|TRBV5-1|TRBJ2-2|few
CASSLQGGPGELFF
TGCGCCAGCAGCCTCCAGGGAGGTCCCGGGGAGCTGTTTTTT
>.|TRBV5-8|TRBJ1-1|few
CASSLPGWEAFF
TGTGCCAGCAGCTTGCCAGGGTGGGAAGCTTTCTTT
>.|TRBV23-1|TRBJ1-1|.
CASSQPFNDTEAFF
TGCGCCAGCAGTCAACCATTCAATGACACTGAAGCTTTCTTT
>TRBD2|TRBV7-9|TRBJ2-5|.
CASSSLLLAGGRETQYF
TGTGCCAGCAGCTCCCTGCTACTAGCGGGGGGCCGCGAGACCCAGTACTTC
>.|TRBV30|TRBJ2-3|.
CAWGRQARDTQYF
TGTGCCTGGGGAAGACAGGCGAGGGATACGCAGTATTTT
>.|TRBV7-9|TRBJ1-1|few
CASSLGGGTEAFF
TGTGCCAGCAGCTTAGGAGGGGGCACTGAAGCTTTCTTT
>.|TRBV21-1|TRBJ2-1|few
CASSLRSVRGSYNEQFF
TGTGCCAGCAGCCTACGATCTGTCCGGGGATCCTACAATGAGCAGTTCTTC
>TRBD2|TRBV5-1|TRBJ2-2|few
CASSWGGNTGELFF
TGCGCCAGCAGCTGGGGGGGAAACACCGGGGAGCTGTTTTTT
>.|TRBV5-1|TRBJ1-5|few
CASSFSGGDNQPQHF
TGCGCCAGCAGCTTCTCCGGCGGGGACAATCAGCCCCAGCATTTT
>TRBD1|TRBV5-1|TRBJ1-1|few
CASSFQTGGNTEAFF
TGCGCCAGCAGCTTTCAGACAGGGGGAAACACTGAAGCTTTCTTT
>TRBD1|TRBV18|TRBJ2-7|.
CASSLGQGAYEQYF
TGTGCCAGCTCACTTGGACAGGGTGCCTACGAGCAGTACTTC
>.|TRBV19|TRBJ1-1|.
CASSILGSTEAFF
TGTGCCAGTAGTATCCTAGGGAGCACTGAAGCTTTCTTT